The 27 T cell receptor beta chains below were found in one sample sequenced in a study of post-analysis software for immune sequencing data. Findings of the study overall: TRBV segments more frequent in patients than in controls numbered roughly five and included TRBV5-6, TRBV5-1 and TRBV20-1.

Prepared TCR beta cDNA libraries contained unique molecular identifiers. TCRdb re-derived calls from the PCR reads in MiXCR, one entry per CDR3 protein. Of 650,000 to 850,000 distinct CDR3 sequences detected, approximately 50% appear once; the ten largest clones hold about 4.8%. No antigen has been identified for these receptors. The sample taken for sequencing was blood. The receptors here all came from a girl aged 5-17 years with multiple sclerosis.

The chain combines TRBV20-1 with TRBJ2-7; D possibly corresponds to TRBD2 (6 bases). Trimming stripped 5 bases from V and 1 base from J, with 12 bases between. CDR3 length equals 13 residues. In germline, CDR1 is DFQATT, CDR2 SNEGSKA (reference sequence). The CDR3 DNA is TGCAGTGCTTCAGCGGGTTCTTCCTACGAGCAGTACTTC. Translation: CSASAGSSYEQYF.

The rearrangement uses TRBV4-1 and TRBJ2-5; TRBD1 might be the D (5 bases). The CDR3 has 15 residues. Germline V CDR1 and CDR2: MGHRA, YSYEKL. Between the trimmed V and J ends, which lost 1 base and 9 bases, there was a span of 18 bases. The CDR3 nucleotides read TGCGCCAGCAGCCAAGGACAGCCCACCGGAGTGGCCCAGTACTTC. This sequence encodes CASSQGQPTGVAQYF.

The chain carries TRBV15 and TRBJ1-4; the D gene is possibly TRBD1 (6 bases). Trimming took 2 bases from V and 8 from J, leaving 15 bases between them. CDR3 length: 15 residues. Germline lookup yields CDR1 LNHNV and CDR2 YYDKDF (reference sequence). DNA for the CDR3: TGTGCCACCAGCAGACAGCCGGGGGCATGGGAAAAACTGTTTTTT. Translating gives CATSRQPGAWEKLFF.

As DNA, the CDR3 is TGTGCCAGCAGGGCGGGACAGGGGGGCAATGAGCAGTTCTTC. This sequence encodes CASRAGQGGNEQFF. The chain combines TRBV27 with TRBJ2-1, with 11 bases identical to TRBD1. This CDR3 has 14 amino acids. Germline V gene lookup returns CDR1 MNHEY and CDR2 SMNVEV (reference sequence). V lost 6 bases and J lost 6; bases outside the gene matches: 4.

The V and J genes are TRBV7-9 and TRBJ2-5; no definite D call. Trimming cost V 3 bases and J 2 bases, with 10 bases left between them. Germline lookup yields CDR1 SEHNR and CDR2 FQNEAQ (reference sequence). The CDR3 totals 14 residues. The CDR3: CASSFGSTQETQYF. The DNA for the CDR3 is TGTGCCAGCAGCTTCGGTTCTACTCAAGAGACCCAGTACTTC.

The chain combines TRBV29-1 with TRBJ1-2; the match to TRBD1 covers 9 bases. The CDR3 is 15 residues long. Germline CDR1 SQVTM, CDR2 ANQGSEA. Trimming cost V 1 base and J 4 bases; bases outside gene matches: 7. CDR3 DNA sequence: TGCAGCGTTGAAGGGACAGGGGATGGAGGCTATGGCTACACCTTC. It encodes CSVEGTGDGGYGYTF.

V is TRBV12-3 or TRBV12-4 and J is TRBJ2-1; 14 bases align to TRBD2. This CDR3 region has 15 residues. V was pared by 6 bases and J by 9 bases, with 7 bases of the junction left unmatched. The CDR3 is CASSPGTSGGSEQFF. Here the CDR3 DNA reads TGTGCCAGCAGCCCCGGGACTAGCGGGGGCTCTGAGCAGTTCTTC.

The chain combines TRBV2 with TRBJ2-5; D unresolved. CDR3 length equals 14 residues. CDR1 and CDR2 (germline): SNHLY, FYNNEI. The germline V and J ends were trimmed by 2 bases and 0 bases, with 7 bases remaining between them. The CDR3 sequence is CASSERVYQETQYF. Written as DNA, the CDR3 is TGTGCCAGCAGTGAACGAGTGTACCAAGAGACCCAGTACTTC. Filled out from reference TRBV2 and TRBJ2-5, the complete variable domain reads EPEVTQTPSHQVTQMGQEVILRCVPISNHLYFYWYRQILGQKVEFLVSFYNNEISEKSEIFDDQFSVERPDGSNFTLKIRSTKLEDSAMYFCASSERVYQETQYFGPGTRLLVL.

The rearrangement uses TRBV14 and TRBJ1-2; D is undetermined. Trimming removed 0 bases at V and 4 bases at J, with 12 bases between. The CDR3 has 15 residues. Germline lookup yields CDR1 SGHDN and CDR2 FVKESK. In DNA form, the CDR3 reads TGTGCCAGCAGCCAAGATAGAGGCAGAACCTATGGCTACACCTTC. Translated, it gives CASSQDRGRTYGYTF.

The V gene is TRBV5-1, the J gene TRBJ2-5; D perhaps matches TRBD1 (6 bases). V was clipped by 0 bases and J by 2 bases, with 11 bases between them. Germline CDR1 is SGHRS and CDR2 is YFSETQ. The CDR3 length is 15 residues. CDR3 residues: CASSLDDRFQETQYF. The CDR3 region has the DNA TGCGCCAGCAGCTTGGATGACAGGTTTCAAGAGACCCAGTACTTC.

This clonotype was recorded a few times. The rearrangement links TRBV27 to TRBJ2-1; D is perhaps TRBD2 (6 bases). Germline V lookup: CDR1 MNHEY, CDR2 SMNVEV (reference sequence). V gave up 1 base and J gave up 8 bases, with 15 bases separating them. The CDR3 sequence is 15 residues long. The CDR3 is CASSLLGGKRDEQFF. In nucleotides, the CDR3 is TGTGCCAGCAGTTTATTGGGCGGGAAGAGGGATGAGCAGTTCTTC.

This clonotype came up once. The chain joins TRBV7-9 to TRBJ1-2; D remains ambiguous. The CDR3 loop spans 13 amino acids. Trimming left V 2 bases short and J 4 bases short, with 8 bases between. Germline values: CDR1 SEHNR, CDR2 FQNEAQ (reference sequence). The CDR3 region has the DNA TGTGCCAGCAGCTTAATGGAGATCTATGGCTACACCTTC. This codes for CASSLMEIYGYTF.

The rearrangement joins TRBV5-5 to TRBJ1-5; 8 positions match TRBD1. The CDR3 contains 16 residues. Germline CDR1 and CDR2: SGHKS and YYEKEE (reference sequence). The junction had 9 bases not matched to a gene; V was cut back by 0 bases and J by 7 bases. The CDR3 loop is CASSLALTGVGQPQHF. In nucleotides, the CDR3 is TGTGCCAGCAGCTTGGCCTTGACAGGGGTGGGGCAGCCCCAGCATTTT.

The rearrangement uses TRBV6-5 and TRBJ1-2; the match to TRBD1 covers 11 bases. The trim removed 7 bases at V and 1 base at J, leaving 8 bases unmatched. CDR1 and CDR2 from the germline V gene are MNHEY and SVGAGI. The CDR3 sequence is 16 residues long. CDR3 bases: TGTGCCAGCACAGACCGGGACAGGGGGGTTAACTATGGCTACACCTTC. This translates into CASTDRDRGVNYGYTF.

The J gene is TRBJ2-2, the V gene TRBV6-5; 8 positions match TRBD2. Germline V gives CDR1 MNHEY, CDR2 SVGAGI. The CDR3 contains 16 residues. V trimming: 0 bases; J trimming: 5 bases; junction bases outside the gene matches: 5. CDR3 sequence: CASSYSFSGGTGELFF. The CDR3 coding sequence is TGTGCCAGCAGTTACTCCTTCAGCGGGGGAACCGGGGAGCTGTTTTTT.

The chain combines TRBV2 with TRBJ2-4; a weak D match, TRBD2 (6 bases). The assigned J gene may be wrong: the sequence end matches TRBJ2-7 better. CDR1 is SNHLY, CDR2 FYNNEI, per germline. CDR3 length: 13 residues. CDR3 sequence: CASSPGTLYEQYF. The CDR3 DNA follows: TGTGCCAGCAGTCCCGGGACTCTCTACGAGCAGTACTTC.

This clonotype was observed a handful of times. V is TRBV15 and J is TRBJ1-2; D not certain. CDR3 length equals 16 residues. The germline V gene has CDR1 LNHNV and CDR2 YYDKDF (reference sequence). V was trimmed by 1 base and J by 4 bases, leaving 16 bases between them. CDR3 residues: CATSRVGSGRAYGYTF. In DNA form, the CDR3 reads TGTGCCACCAGCAGAGTCGGGTCGGGCAGAGCCTATGGCTACACCTTC. The full variable domain, its missing parts supplied by reference TRBV15 and TRBJ1-2, is DAMVIQNPRYQVTQFGKPVTLSCSQTLNHNVMYWYQQKSSQAPKLLFHYYDKDFNNEADTPDNFQSRRPNTSFCFLDIRSPGLGDTAMYLCATSRVGSGRAYGYTFGSGTRLTVV.

This clonotype was observed a few times. The chain has TRBV7-2 and TRBJ2-1, with D tentatively TRBD2 (6 bases). The CDR3 is 15 residues long. V was trimmed by 3 bases and J by 10 bases, leaving 19 bases between them. Per germline, CDR1 SGHTA and CDR2 FQGNSA. This CDR3 is CASSLGVLGAGEQFF. CDR3 nucleotides: TGTGCCAGCAGCTTGGGAGTGCTAGGGGCGGGGGAGCAGTTCTTC.

The chain is built from TRBV12-3 or TRBV12-4 and TRBJ1-1; no definite D call. The CDR3 has 12 residues. The germline V and J ends were trimmed by 4 bases and 4 bases, with 7 bases remaining between them. The CDR3 region is CASSYSSTEAFF. The DNA of the CDR3 is TGTGCCAGCAGTTACTCCAGCACTGAAGCTTTCTTT.

A few counts support this clonotype. The chain has TRBV6-5 and TRBJ2-3; 16 bases line up with TRBD2. The CDR3 runs to 19 residues. V trimming: 0 bases; J trimming: 2 bases; junction bases outside the gene matches: 5. Germline CDR1 reads MNHEY; CDR2 reads SVGAGI. The CDR3 DNA reads as TGTGCCAGCAGTTACTCGGGACTAGCGGGAGGGCGCTACACAGATACGCAGTATTTT. Its translation: CASSYSGLAGGRYTDTQYF.

This chain connects TRBV12-3 or TRBV12-4 to TRBJ2-1; no clear D gene. With 2 bases removed from V and 8 bases from J, the gap between germline ends came to 7 bases. This CDR3 contains 12 residues. The CDR3 sequence: CASSLRSDEQFF. CDR3 DNA: TGTGCCAGCAGTTTAAGATCGGATGAGCAGTTCTTC.

The CDR3 sequence is CASSPLQGDEKLFF. In nucleotides, the CDR3 is TGTGCCAGCAGCCCCTTACAGGGAGATGAAAAACTGTTTTTT. This chain connects TRBV3-1 to TRBJ1-4, with D maybe TRBD1 (6 bases). V dropped 4 bases and J dropped 6 bases, with 12 bases sitting between them. There are 14 residues in the CDR3. Germline V gene sequence: CDR1 LGHDT, CDR2 YNNKEL (reference sequence).

The V call is TRBV7-2, the J call TRBJ2-7, with 7 bases identical to TRBD2. The CDR3 is 14 amino acids. Germline-derived CDR1 and CDR2 are SGHTA and FQGNSA. V lost 2 bases, J lost 6 bases, and 7 bases stayed unmatched. In DNA form, the CDR3 reads TGTGCCAGCAGCTTAAGCGGGGCATTTGCCGAGCAGTACTTC. Protein: CASSLSGAFAEQYF.

In its sample, this clonotype was seen a few times. V is TRBV6-4 and J is TRBJ2-7; possibly TRBD1 for D (6 bases). Trimming removed 2 bases from V and 1 base from J, with 15 bases in between. The CDR3 is 16 amino acids. Germline CDR1 reads MRHNA; CDR2 reads SNTAGT. The DNA for the CDR3 is TGTGCCAGCAGTGACGACATGACAGGCGTTTCCTACGAGCAGTACTTC. Translation gives CASSDDMTGVSYEQYF.

This chain connects TRBV29-1 to TRBJ2-1, with 11 positions matching TRBD1. V shed 7 bases, J shed 6 bases, and the junction held 8 bases outside the gene matches. Germline V gives CDR1 SQVTM, CDR2 ANQGSEA. This CDR3 spans 14 amino acids. DNA for the CDR3: TGCAGCGCCGAGCACGGGACAGGGGGCAATGAGCAGTTCTTC. Translated: CSAEHGTGGNEQFF.

The chain uses TRBV9 and TRBJ2-1; D is unresolved. V lost 0 bases to trimming and J lost 6 bases, with 13 bases between them. The CDR3 sequence is 15 residues long. Germline lookup yields CDR1 SGDLS and CDR2 YYNGEE. CDR3 sequence reads: CASSVAAQLTNEQFF. CDR3 nucleotide sequence: TGTGCCAGCAGCGTAGCAGCGCAACTAACCAATGAGCAGTTCTTC. Combining the CDR3 with reference TRBV9 and TRBJ2-1 gives the whole variable domain DSGVTQTPKHLITATGQRVTLRCSPRSGDLSVYWYQQSLDQGLQFLIQYYNGEERAKGNILERFSAQQFPDLHSELNLSSLELGDSALYFCASSVAAQLTNEQFFGPGTRLTVL.

This clonotype was found a few times. This chain uses TRBV20-1 with TRBJ2-1; 9 bases match TRBD2. CDR3 size: 15 residues. The J segment lost 4 bases and the V segment lost 3 bases, leaving 7 bases of the junction unmatched. Germline V gene sequence: CDR1 DFQATT, CDR2 SNEGSKA (reference sequence). For the CDR3, the DNA is TGCAGTGCTAGGGGCGCGGGAGGGCCATACAATGAGCAGTTCTTC. Its protein is CSARGAGGPYNEQFF.